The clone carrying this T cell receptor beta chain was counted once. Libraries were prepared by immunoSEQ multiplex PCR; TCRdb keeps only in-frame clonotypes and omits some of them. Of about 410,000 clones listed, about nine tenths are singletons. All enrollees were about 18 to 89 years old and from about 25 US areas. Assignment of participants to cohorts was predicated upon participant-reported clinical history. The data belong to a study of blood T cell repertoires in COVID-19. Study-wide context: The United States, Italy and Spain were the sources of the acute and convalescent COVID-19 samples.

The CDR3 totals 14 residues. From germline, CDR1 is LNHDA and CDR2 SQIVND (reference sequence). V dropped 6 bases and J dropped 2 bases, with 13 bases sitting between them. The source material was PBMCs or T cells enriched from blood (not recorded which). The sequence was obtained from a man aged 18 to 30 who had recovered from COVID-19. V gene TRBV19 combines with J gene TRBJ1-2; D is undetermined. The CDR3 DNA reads TGTGCCAGTAGCGATATAGCAGCAAACTATGGCTACACCTTC. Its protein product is CASSDIAANYGYTF.